This T cell receptor beta chain derives from a study of CD4 T cells in relation to SARS-CoV-2 and coronaviruses (dated by TCRdb to 2020 to 2022). Looking at the study overall: The ViraFEST assay cultured PBMCs with antigen for more than nine days, then sequenced TCR beta CDR3s to find antigen-specific clonal expansions. An HIV-1 Nef peptide pool or a no-peptide culture served as the negative reference condition. The Adaptive Biotechnologies TCR-sequencing kit was used for samples from three pre-COVID donors and for the naive versus memory experiments, whereas the other data were Illumina-based. Expansion assays from other donors in the study were sequenced with a different, Illumina-based TCR-beta assay. At the level of individual TCR clonotypes, the study measured memory CD4+ T cell crossreactivity between SARS-CoV-2 spike protein and common cold coronavirus spike proteins. Using patient-derived lymphoblastoid cell lines, the shared crossreactive spike epitopes were mapped to their HLA restriction. What the research found in general, with its limitations: Because the crossreactivity analysis focused on spike protein, crossreactivity against other viral proteins was not assessed. In roughly 65% of donors, memory CD4+ clonotypes turned up that crossrecognized SARS-CoV-2 and at least one common cold coronavirus spike. The study was constrained by small numbers of patients and of tested TCRs. Crossreactive clones showed significantly weaker SARS-CoV-2-driven expansion than monoreactive clones, consistent with antigenic imprinting. No donor contributed both pre-pandemic and post-infection samples, which limited tracing the source of pre-existing responses.

The table lists this clone with a count of one. Its antigen is still unknown. Per-base qualities were not stored, and no clone one base away is much larger. The library came from the immunoSEQ multiplex PCR assay. The original pipeline was this. During preprocessing, nonproductive sequences were removed, as were CDR3s that did not start with C, did not end with F or W, or were shorter than 7 amino acids. The MANAFEST web app was used to call antigen-specific clonotypes on the basis of expansion compared with the reference and with other culture wells. A clone counted as positive if significantly expanded in 2 of 3 replicate wells versus the reference culture at FDR below 0.05. For a clone to be considered positive, significant expansion relative to all other tandem wells and an odds ratio above 5 were also required. Pairwise Levenshtein distance, computed with the stringdist R package after three terminal residues were trimmed from each end, was used as the measure of CDR3 homology. TCRdb obtained this table from immuneACCESS and retained in-frame rearrangements with V and J assigned. These tables miss some clones; where compared with another copy, unresolved V genes account for less than half of the shortfall, and the remainder is unexplained. That table gives V, J and clone size, and the DNA gave D and trimming. The sample profile shows almost 30,000 clones; roughly 72% of them were found once. The biggest ten clones account for roughly 14% of the sample.

The CDR3 sequence holds 16 residues, the cysteine and phenylalanine included. The kept DNA is CDR3 alone, 48 bases in frame from the first base. CDR1 SGHDT and CDR2 YYEEEE are derived from the germline V gene. V loses 4 bases at its end and J loses 6 bases; junction bases beyond the gene matches: 7. CD4+ T cells from unexposed donors were collected before the COVID-19 pandemic (2011-2018). After roughly 11 days of culture, CD4+ T cells were isolated with the EasySep CD4+ T cell isolation kit. As cell number allowed, CD4+ T cells from unexposed donors were tested for reactivity to SARS-CoV-2 S and N and to four common cold coronavirus spike pools. Each well held 2 million to 2.5 million PBMCs cultured in IMDM containing roughly 5% human AB serum and roughly 9.4 IU/ml IL-2. Half of the culture medium was replaced with fresh IL-2-containing medium on days 3 and 7. Triplicate replicate wells were generally used for each peptide culture condition. The leukapheresis product for the unexposed donors was obtained through commercial purchase. Ficoll-Paque PLUS gradient centrifugation was used to isolate PBMCs from either whole blood or leukapheresis product. PBMCs were either used fresh in the expansion assay or cryopreserved at -140 degrees C. The QIAamp Micro DNA Kit was used to extract genomic DNA from the CD4+ T cells.

Sequenced material: CD4+ T cells from PBMCs, cultured in vitro. Rearrangement joined TRBV5-6 to TRBJ2-2, and 12 junction bases match TRBD2. This receptor was obtained from a human donor in good health. CDR3 region: CASSPAGTSGPGELFF. The DNA is as follows: TGTGCCAGCAGCCCCGCCGGGACTAGCGGGCCCGGGGAGCTGTTTTTT.